The subject of this entry is one TCR beta chain. The table came from immunoSEQ multiplex PCR; TCRdb's copy has only in-frame clones and leaves some out. The sample carries 25,000 to 35,000 clones, approximately 90% recorded once. These data are taken from a study of PD-1 and CTLA-4 blockade in melanoma. Trimming took off 6 bases at V and 2 bases at J, with 16 bases between the two ends. This CDR3 comprises 15 residues. Per the germline V gene, CDR1 is MDHEN and CDR2 is SYDVKM. This chain joins TRBV28 and TRBJ1-1; D gene ambiguous. The sequencing here drew on CD8+ T cells from peripheral blood, taken from a patient given anti-PD-1 treatment. This sequence was found in a human donor with melanoma. CDR3 amino acids: CASSLELGGNTEAFF. In DNA form, the CDR3 reads TGTGCCAGCAGCTTAGAACTCGGAGGAAACACTGAAGCTTTCTTT.